In its sample, the clone carrying this T cell receptor (beta chain) was seen once. Its target is not known. It was with 60 Vbeta and 13 Jbeta primers that the PCR ran. Assay used: immunoSEQ multiplex PCR; TCRdb lists only in-frame clones, some missing. The table has fewer than 250,000 clones, around 80% seen once. These data belong to a study of cytomegalovirus exposure and HLA in healthy donors. For the study at large: A previous analysis identified approximately 110 million unique TCR beta sequences derived from some 200 million T cells. An early release of data contained about 85 million unique TCRs, which came from HLA-typed donors. Study-level findings and limits: Most of the TCR beta V segments (in an earlier analysis) were productive either about 87% or about 30% of the time. The dataset shows that most TCR sequences were rare, while some public TCRs occurred in many donors.

V was pared by 2 bases and J by 7 bases, with 15 bases between. The CDR3 spans 14 residues. Germline CDR1 GTSNPN, CDR2 SVGIG (reference sequence). The V call is TRBV30, the J call TRBJ1-5, with D unresolved. This TCR derives from a boy aged 2 to 10 in good health and CMV-seronegative. The sample consisted of PBMCs. The CDR3 here is CAWSKTKTRQPQHF. The CDR3 bases are TGTGCCTGGAGTAAGACTAAGACGAGGCAGCCCCAGCATTTT.